Below, 27 T cell receptor beta chains from the same sample are listed, as sequenced in a study of graft-versus-host responses after intestinal transplantation. The repertoire was sequenced with immunoSEQ multiplex PCR; TCRdb's copy has only in-frame clones and lacks some. The table shows about 43,000 clones, with 85% to 95% occurring only once. The input for sequencing was PBMCs, taken approximately 360 days after intestinal transplant. These receptors all stem from a human patient who received an intestinal transplant, so some T cells may come from the graft donor.

V gene TRBV4-1 combines with J gene TRBJ2-5; 9 nucleotides align to TRBD2. Germline CDR1 MGHRA, CDR2 YSYEKL. The CDR3 sequence is 17 residues long. V lost 0 bases to trimming and J lost 4 bases; unmatched junction nucleotides: 9. The DNA of the CDR3 is TGCGCCAGCAGCCAAGAGCGGGTTCTAGCGGGGTTAGAGACCCAGTACTTC. Translating gives CASSQERVLAGLETQYF.

This sequence joins TRBV6-5 and TRBJ1-5, with D possibly TRBD1 on 5 matching bases. Germline V gene sequence: CDR1 MNHEY, CDR2 SVGAGI. Trimming removed 5 bases from V and 1 base from J, with 12 bases in between. CDR3 length: 15 amino acids. This CDR3 reads CASSPTGGSNQPQHF. The CDR3 bases are TGTGCCAGCAGTCCCACGGGGGGAAGCAATCAGCCCCAGCATTTT.

CDR3 amino acids: CASSPVGGPGQGSYEQYF. DNA for the CDR3: TGTGCCAGCAGCCCGGTGGGGGGACCGGGACAGGGCTCCTACGAGCAGTACTTC. The chain joins TRBV5-6 to TRBJ2-7; 9 bases align to TRBD1. The ends lost 4 bases at V and 0 bases at J; junction bases unmatched: 14. Germline assignment: CDR1 SGHDT and CDR2 YYEEEE. The CDR3 sequence is 18 residues long. Together with reference TRBV5-6 and TRBJ2-7, the CDR3 gives the full variable domain: DAGVTQSPTHLIKTRGQQVTLRCSPKSGHDTVSWYQQALGQGPQFIFQYYEEEERQRGNFPDRFSGHQFPNYSSELNVNALLLGDSALYLCASSPVGGPGQGSYEQYFGPGTRLTVT.

The genes are TRBV28 and TRBJ2-2; D unresolved. CDR1 and CDR2 from the germline V gene are MDHEN and SYDVKM. The CDR3 totals 11 residues. The germline V and J ends were trimmed by 4 bases and 8 bases, with 5 bases remaining between them. The CDR3 protein is CASSYVGELFF. CDR3 nucleotides: TGTGCCAGCAGTTATGTGGGGGAGCTGTTTTTT.

This clone was observed a few times. This sequence joins TRBV5-6 and TRBJ2-3, with no clear D. The V gene lost 0 bases and the J gene lost 3 bases, with 2 bases spanning the gap. The CDR3 length is 12 residues. From germline, CDR1 is SGHDT and CDR2 YYEEEE. The CDR3, as DNA: TGTGCCAGCAGCTTGGAGACAGATACGCAGTATTTT. Protein product: CASSLETDTQYF. Full variable domain (remainder filled in from reference TRBV5-6 and TRBJ2-3): DAGVTQSPTHLIKTRGQQVTLRCSPKSGHDTVSWYQQALGQGPQFIFQYYEEEERQRGNFPDRFSGHQFPNYSSELNVNALLLGDSALYLCASSLETDTQYFGPGTRLTVL.

The chain is built from TRBV12-5 and TRBJ2-1; D is uncertain. V was shortened by 2 bases and J by 0 bases, with 11 bases between the two germline ends. The CDR3 totals 16 residues. Per germline, CDR1 LGHNT and CDR2 FRNRAP. The CDR3 DNA follows: TGTGCTAGTGGTTTGACGGTACCGAGCTCCTACAATGAGCAGTTCTTC. This gives the protein CASGLTVPSSYNEQFF.

This chain connects TRBV11-2 to TRBJ2-7; D is perhaps TRBD1 (5 bases). V lost 3 bases and J lost 0, with 15 bases in between. The CDR3 totals 16 residues. Germline CDR1 and CDR2: SGHAT and FQNNGV. In nucleotides, the CDR3 is TGTGCCAGCAGCTTGTGGACACAGGTCGGCTCCTACGAGCAGTACTTC. Translated, it gives CASSLWTQVGSYEQYF.

This chain connects TRBV4-1 to TRBJ2-7; D is ambiguous. Germline values: CDR1 MGHRA, CDR2 YSYEKL. This CDR3 comprises 16 residues. V dropped 0 bases and J dropped 4 bases, with 16 bases sitting between them. Here the CDR3 DNA reads TGCGCCAGCAGCCAAGATCAGTTTGGGGATTCGTACGAGCAGTACTTC. As protein: CASSQDQFGDSYEQYF.

The chain employs TRBV11-1 and TRBJ2-5; D remains ambiguous. V was clipped by 5 bases and J by 3 bases, with 7 bases between them. Germline CDR1 reads SGHAT; CDR2 reads FQDESV (reference sequence). The CDR3 spans 12 residues. CDR3 sequence: CASSVQKETQYF. CDR3 DNA sequence: TGTGCCAGCAGCGTCCAAAAAGAGACCCAGTACTTC.

The V call is TRBV9, the J call TRBJ1-2; no definite D call. This CDR3 contains 12 residues. V dropped 4 bases and J dropped 6 bases, with 10 bases sitting between them. Germline loops: CDR1 SGDLS, CDR2 YYNGEE. The CDR3 reads CASSPTIDGYTF. The CDR3 DNA sequence: TGTGCCAGCAGCCCCACCATAGATGGCTACACCTTC.

The chain joins TRBV5-1 to TRBJ2-5; D uncertain. CDR3 length: 13 amino acids. Germline V gene data show CDR1 as SGHRS and CDR2 as YFSETQ. Trimming pared 0 bases from V and 4 bases from J, leaving 7 bases between. The CDR3 bases are TGCGCCAGCAGCTTGGCATGGGGAGAGACCCAGTACTTC. Encoded protein: CASSLAWGETQYF.

The chain employs TRBV28 and TRBJ1-1; the match to TRBD1 covers 9 bases. Germline values: CDR1 MDHEN, CDR2 SYDVKM. The length of the CDR3 is 15 residues. V lost 2 bases and J lost 3; bases outside the gene matches: 4. The CDR3 DNA is TGTGCCAGCAGTTTAACGACAGGGGGACACACTGAAGCTTTCTTT. As protein: CASSLTTGGHTEAFF.

The chain uses TRBV19 and TRBJ2-5; D uncertain. CDR1 LNHDA and CDR2 SQIVND come from the germline V gene (reference sequence). Trimming took 6 bases from V and 2 from J, leaving 19 bases between them. The CDR3 loop spans 16 amino acids. CDR3 bases: TGTGCCAGTAGCCCCATAAGTTTACAACAACAAGAGACCCAGTACTTC. Amino acid sequence: CASSPISLQQQETQYF.

The V call is TRBV14, the J call TRBJ2-3; 8 bases are shared with TRBD2. Germline V gives CDR1 SGHDN, CDR2 FVKESK. Losses at the gene ends were 11 bases for V and 1 base for J; bases not matched to a gene: 8. This CDR3 contains 14 residues. The CDR3 coding sequence is TGTGCCCCTCGGGGGGGGTCCCGCACAGATACGCAGTATTTT. Translated: CAPRGGSRTDTQYF.

The chain employs TRBV10-3 and TRBJ2-1; 8 bases are shared with TRBD2. The CDR3 spans 15 residues. J was trimmed by 1 base and V by 6 bases; bases with no gene match: 5. Germline CDR1 is ENHRY and CDR2 is SYGVKD. The CDR3 DNA sequence: TGTGCCATCAGCCCGGGACTAGGTTCCTACAATGAGCAGTTCTTC. Protein: CAISPGLGSYNEQFF.

The chain joins TRBV11-1 to TRBJ2-5; D possibly corresponds to TRBD1 (5 bases). This CDR3 spans 13 amino acids. V was clipped by 8 bases and J by 2 bases, with 12 bases between them. Germline CDR1 SGHAT, CDR2 FQDESV (reference sequence). CDR3 sequence reads: CASGGADQETQYF. The CDR3 DNA is TGTGCCAGCGGTGGGGCAGATCAAGAGACCCAGTACTTC.

The genes are TRBV7-3 and TRBJ1-1; D may be TRBD1 (6 bases). From germline, CDR1 is SGHTA and CDR2 FQGTGA. The CDR3 loop spans 13 amino acids. Between the trimmed V and J ends, which lost 5 bases and 1 base, there was a span of 8 bases. The CDR3 DNA is TGTGCCAGCAGCCGACAGGAGAACACTGAAGCTTTCTTT. It codes for CASSRQENTEAFF.

The chain has TRBV6-1 and TRBJ1-5; D ambiguous. Trimming shortened V by 6 bases and J by 0 bases, and 9 bases separated the two germline ends. The CDR3 contains 14 residues. Germline V gene sequence: CDR1 MNHNS, CDR2 SASEGT. In nucleotides, the CDR3 is TGTGCCAGCAGGCCTCCATATAGCAATCAGCCCCAGCATTTT. Its translation is CASRPPYSNQPQHF.

The chain uses TRBV6-5 and TRBJ2-5, with unresolved D. This CDR3 is built from 15 residues. Germline assignment: CDR1 MNHEY and CDR2 SVGAGI. V was trimmed by 4 bases and J by 2 bases, leaving 14 bases between them. The CDR3: CASSSGKILQETQYF. CDR3 coding DNA: TGTGCCAGCAGTTCCGGCAAAATACTACAAGAGACCCAGTACTTC.

The V gene is TRBV4-2, the J gene TRBJ2-3, with 11 bases lining up with TRBD2. The CDR3 length is 16 residues. The germline gives CDR1 LGHNA, CDR2 YNFKEQ. After removal of 6 bases from V and 3 bases from J, the junction contained 8 bases not matched to a gene. The CDR3 coding sequence is TGTGCCAGCAGGGAAATGACTAGCGGGGTAACAGATACGCAGTATTTT. It yields the protein CASREMTSGVTDTQYF.

The count of this clone is one. This chain connects TRBV10-2 to TRBJ2-5, with D tentatively TRBD1 or TRBD2 (5 bases each). From germline, CDR1 is WSHSY and CDR2 SAAADI. V lost 6 bases and J 2 bases, leaving 13 bases between the germline ends. This CDR3 is 14 amino acids long. The CDR3 nucleotides are TGCGCCAGCAGGTCGGGACCGAAGCAAGAGACCCAGTACTTC. Translation gives CASRSGPKQETQYF.

The chain uses TRBV5-1 and TRBJ2-1; weak D call: TRBD2 (7 bases). The CDR3 spans 16 residues. Per germline, CDR1 SGHRS and CDR2 YFSETQ. Trimming removed 0 bases at V and 1 base at J, with 11 bases between. CDR3 amino acids: CASSLAGGRSYNEQFF. CDR3 sequence (DNA): TGCGCCAGCAGCTTGGCCGGGGGGCGATCCTACAATGAGCAGTTCTTC.

This chain connects TRBV27 to TRBJ2-1; 8 bases line up with TRBD2. Trimming took 6 bases from V and 0 from J; bases not matched to a gene: 4. CDR1 MNHEY and CDR2 SMNVEV come from the germline V gene (reference sequence). This CDR3 has 15 amino acids. This chain's CDR3 is CASSRGTSSYNEQFF. The CDR3 coding sequence is TGTGCCAGCAGCCGCGGGACTAGCTCCTACAATGAGCAGTTCTTC.

J is TRBJ2-3 and V is TRBV19, with D hard to call. V lost 1 base to trimming and J lost 6 bases, with 2 bases between them. The CDR3 loop spans 11 amino acids. The germline V gene encodes CDR1 LNHDA and CDR2 SQIVND (reference sequence). CDR3 bases: TGTGCCAGTAGTATAGGTGATACGCAGTATTTT. Translated: CASSIGDTQYF.

This rearrangement joins TRBV5-4 to TRBJ2-7; 11 bases align to TRBD2. J was trimmed by 0 bases and V by 4 bases; bases with no gene match: 12. The CDR3 has 18 amino acids. Germline-derived CDR1 and CDR2 are SGHNT and YYREEE (reference sequence). The CDR3 loop is CASSQDPGLAARSYEQYF. CDR3 sequence (DNA): TGTGCCAGCAGCCAAGATCCGGGACTAGCGGCCCGCTCCTACGAGCAGTACTTC. The full variable domain, in which reference TRBV5-4 and TRBJ2-7 provide the parts outside the CDR3, is ETGVTQSPTHLIKTRGQQVTLRCSSQSGHNTVSWYQQALGQGPQFIFQYYREEENGRGNFPPRFSGLQFPNYSSELNVNALELDDSALYLCASSQDPGLAARSYEQYFGPGTRLTVT.

As for this clone: The same CDR3 arises from other DNA sequences in this sample as well. The chain combines TRBV5-1 with TRBJ2-2; 14 bases match TRBD2. This CDR3 comprises 17 residues. From germline, CDR1 is SGHRS and CDR2 YFSETQ. J was trimmed by 1 base and V by 3 bases; bases with no gene match: 2. CDR3 bases: TGCGCCAGCAGCTACGGACTAGCGGGGGGGAACACCGGGGAGCTGTTTTTT. Its protein is CASSYGLAGGNTGELFF.

The CDR3 here is CASSISSRVEAFF. CDR3 DNA: TGTGCCAGTAGTATCTCGTCTAGGGTCGAAGCTTTCTTT. The V gene is TRBV19, the J gene TRBJ1-1; no clear D gene. Between the trimmed V and J ends, which lost 3 bases and 8 bases, there was a span of 13 bases. The CDR3 runs to 13 residues. Germline assignment: CDR1 LNHDA and CDR2 SQIVND (reference sequence).